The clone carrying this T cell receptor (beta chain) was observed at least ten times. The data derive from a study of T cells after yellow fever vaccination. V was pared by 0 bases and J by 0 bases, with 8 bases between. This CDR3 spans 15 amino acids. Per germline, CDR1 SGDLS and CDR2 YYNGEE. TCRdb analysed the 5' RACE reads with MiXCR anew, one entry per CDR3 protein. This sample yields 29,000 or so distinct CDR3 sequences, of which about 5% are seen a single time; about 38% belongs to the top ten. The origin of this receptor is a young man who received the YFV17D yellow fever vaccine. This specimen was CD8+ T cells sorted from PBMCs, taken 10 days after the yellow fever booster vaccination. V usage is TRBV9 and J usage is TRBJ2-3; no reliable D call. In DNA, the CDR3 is TGTGCCAGCAGCGTAGTGCAGGCCAGCACAGATACGCAGTATTTT. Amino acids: CASSVVQASTDTQYF.